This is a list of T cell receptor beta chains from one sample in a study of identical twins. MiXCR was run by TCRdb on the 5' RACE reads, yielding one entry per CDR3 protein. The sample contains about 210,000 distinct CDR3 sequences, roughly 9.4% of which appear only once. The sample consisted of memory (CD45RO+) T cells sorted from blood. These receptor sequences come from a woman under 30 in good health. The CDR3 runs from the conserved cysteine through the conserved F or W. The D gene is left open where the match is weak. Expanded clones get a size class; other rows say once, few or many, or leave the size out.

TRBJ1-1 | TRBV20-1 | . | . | TGCAGTGCTAGGAGACGGACAGCGACTGAAGCTTTCTTT | CSARRRTATEAFF
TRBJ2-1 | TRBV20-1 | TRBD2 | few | TGCAGTGCTGCCCGCTCTAGCGGGGTCCACAATGAGCAGTTCTTC | CSAARSSGVHNEQFF
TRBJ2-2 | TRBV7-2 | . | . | TGTGCCACCACAGCGCAACCGAACACCGGGGAGCTGTTTTTT | CATTAQPNTGELFF
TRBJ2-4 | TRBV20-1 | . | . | TGCAGTGCGGGGGGACTAGCCAAAAACATTCAGTACTTC | CSAGGLAKNIQYF
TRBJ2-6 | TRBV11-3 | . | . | TGTGCCAGCAGCTTAAAGGGGCGCGGAGGGGCCAACGTCCTGACTTTC | CASSLKGRGGANVLTF
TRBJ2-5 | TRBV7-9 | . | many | TGTGCCAGCAGCTTTTCCAGGGGAGAGACCCAGTACTTC | CASSFSRGETQYF
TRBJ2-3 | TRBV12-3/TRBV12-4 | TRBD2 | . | TGTGCCAGCAGCCGGAGGACTAGCATGGCAGATACGCAGTATTTT | CASSRRTSMADTQYF
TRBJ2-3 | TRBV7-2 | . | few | TGTGCCAGCAGCCGATCGGGACACATCACAGATACGCAGTATTTT | CASSRSGHITDTQYF
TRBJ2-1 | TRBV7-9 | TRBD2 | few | TGTGCCAGCAGCTCTAGCGGGGGGGTTTTTTACAATGAGCAGTTCTTC | CASSSSGGVFYNEQFF
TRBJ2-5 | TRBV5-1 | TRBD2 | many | TGCGCCAGCAGCAACGGGGGGAACCAAGAGACCCAGTACTTC | CASSNGGNQETQYF
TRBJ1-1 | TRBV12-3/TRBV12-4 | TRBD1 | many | TGTGCCAGCGGGACAGGGGGCTATGGCACTGAAGCTTTCTTT | CASGTGGYGTEAFF
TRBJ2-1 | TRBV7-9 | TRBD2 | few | TGTGCCAGCAGGCCAAGCGGGACCTACAATGAGCAGTTCTTC | CASRPSGTYNEQFF
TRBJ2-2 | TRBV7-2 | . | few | TGTGCCAGCAGCATGGGACTTTACACCGGGGAGCTGTTTTTT | CASSMGLYTGELFF
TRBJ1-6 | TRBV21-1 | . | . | TGTGCCAGCAGCAGACACAGGGTGGGTAATTCACCCCTCCACTTT | CASSRHRVGNSPLHF
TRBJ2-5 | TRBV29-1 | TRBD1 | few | TGCAGCGCCAAAAAGAGTAGGCAGGGGGTAGAGACCCAGTACTTC | CSAKKSRQGVETQYF
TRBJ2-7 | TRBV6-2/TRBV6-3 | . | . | TGTGCCAGCTCGGTAATGTCTTACGAGCAGTACTTC | CASSVMSYEQYF
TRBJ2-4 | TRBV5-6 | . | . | TGTGCCAGCAGCCGCCTTGAGCGGGACATTCAGTACTTC | CASSRLERDIQYF
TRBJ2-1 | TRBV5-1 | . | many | TGCGCCAGCAGCTTGATCAATGAGCAGTTCTTC | CASSLINEQFF
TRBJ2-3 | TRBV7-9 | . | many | TGTGCCAGCAGCTTTCCGCCGTCCTCCCCCACAGATACGCAGTATTTT | CASSFPPSSPTDTQYF
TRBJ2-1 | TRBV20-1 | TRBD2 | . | TGCAGTGCTACCGGGACTAGCGGCAGCTCCTACAATGAGCAGTTCTTC | CSATGTSGSSYNEQFF
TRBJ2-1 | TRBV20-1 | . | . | TGCAGTGCTAGAGGACCAAATGAGCAGTTCTTC | CSARGPNEQFF
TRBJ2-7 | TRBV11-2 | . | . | TGTGCCAGCAGCCCTGCGGGCAACGAGCAGTACTTC | CASSPAGNEQYF
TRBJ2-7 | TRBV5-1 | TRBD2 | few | TGCGCCAGCAGCTTTGGGACTAGCGGGGAAGAGCAGTACTTC | CASSFGTSGEEQYF
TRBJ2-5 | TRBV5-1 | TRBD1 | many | TGCGCCAGCAGCTTAAGTTGGGCTACAGGGGGTCAAGAGACCCAGTACTTC | CASSLSWATGGQETQYF
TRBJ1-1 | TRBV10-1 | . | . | TGCGCCAGCACCGATAGGGTCTCAGGTGAAGCTTTCTTT | CASTDRVSGEAFF
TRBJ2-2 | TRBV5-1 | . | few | TGCGCCAGCAGCTTAGGGGGACATAACACCGGGGAGCTGTTTTTT | CASSLGGHNTGELFF
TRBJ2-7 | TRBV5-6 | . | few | TGTGCCAGCAGCTGGTTCGGGTCCACAACCTACGAGCAGTACTTC | CASSWFGSTTYEQYF
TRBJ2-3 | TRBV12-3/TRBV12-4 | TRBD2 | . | TGTGCCAGCAGTTCCAGCGGGGGCTACACAGATACGCAGTATTTT | CASSSSGGYTDTQYF
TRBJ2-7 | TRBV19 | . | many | TGTGCCAGTAGTATGAGAGCGACCACGAACGAGCAGTACTTC | CASSMRATTNEQYF
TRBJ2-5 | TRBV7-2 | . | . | TGTGCCAGCAGCCCCCAGGAGATCCAAGAGACCCAGTACTTC | CASSPQEIQETQYF
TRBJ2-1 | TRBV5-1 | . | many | TGCGCCAGCAGCTTGTTGGGAAGCGGCACCTACAATGAGCAGTTCTTC | CASSLLGSGTYNEQFF
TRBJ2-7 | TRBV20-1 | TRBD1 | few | TGCAGTGCTACCTCTCCCCTAGGGGGCACGTACGAGCAGTACTTC | CSATSPLGGTYEQYF
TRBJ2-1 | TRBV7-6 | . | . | TGTGCCAGCAGCTTCCCCTCAGGTTACAATGAGCAGTTCTTC | CASSFPSGYNEQFF
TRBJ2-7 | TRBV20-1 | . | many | TGCAGTGCTAGAAGGGGGGCAGAGTACGAGCAGTACTTC | CSARRGAEYEQYF
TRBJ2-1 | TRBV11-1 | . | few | TGTGCCAGCAGCTTACAGGGCGAGGGTGAGCAGTTCTTC | CASSLQGEGEQFF
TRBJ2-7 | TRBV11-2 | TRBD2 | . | TGTGCCAGCAGCTTAGTCAACCAGCGGGGCTACGAGCAGTACTTC | CASSLVNQRGYEQYF
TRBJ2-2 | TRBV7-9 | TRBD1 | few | TGTGCCAGCAGCTTCGCGACAGGGTACACCGGGGAGCTGTTTTTT | CASSFATGYTGELFF
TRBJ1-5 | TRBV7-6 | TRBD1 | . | TGTGCCAGCAGCGCAGGACAGGGCCCCAATCAGCCCCAGCATTTT | CASSAGQGPNQPQHF
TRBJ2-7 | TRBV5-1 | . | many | TGCGCCAGCAGCTTGGTTCCAGCCCCGGGTGGCAACGAGCAGTACTTC | CASSLVPAPGGNEQYF
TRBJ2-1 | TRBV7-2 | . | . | TGTGCCAGCAGCTTCTACGGACTTAGCAATGAGCAGTTCTTC | CASSFYGLSNEQFF
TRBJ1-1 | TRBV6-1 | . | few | TGTGCCAGCCGATCAGGGAGACTAAAGAACACTGAAGCTTTCTTT | CASRSGRLKNTEAFF
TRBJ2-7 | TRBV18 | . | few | TGTGCCAGCTCGCAGATCCAGGGTACCCCCCACGAGCAGTACTTC | CASSQIQGTPHEQYF
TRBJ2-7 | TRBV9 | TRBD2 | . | TGTGCCAGCAGCGTGGAAGCGGGAACCTCCTACGAGCAGTACTTC | CASSVEAGTSYEQYF
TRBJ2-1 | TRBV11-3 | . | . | TGTGCCAGCAGGTCGGGACCTGCGAGGAATGAGCAGTTCTTC | CASRSGPARNEQFF
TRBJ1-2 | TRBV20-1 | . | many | TGCAGTGCTCCGCAGGGTAGCTATGGCTACACCTTC | CSAPQGSYGYTF
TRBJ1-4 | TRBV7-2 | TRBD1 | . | TGTGCCAGCAGCGTCACCGGGACAGGGAATTGGGAACTGTTTTTT | CASSVTGTGNWELFF
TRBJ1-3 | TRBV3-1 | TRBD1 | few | TGTGCCAGCAGCCCCCGCTTTCTGACAGGGTTAGGAAACACCATATATTTT | CASSPRFLTGLGNTIYF
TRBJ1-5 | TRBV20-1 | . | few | TGCAGTGCTAGAGTGGAGGGGAATCAGCCCCAGCATTTT | CSARVEGNQPQHF
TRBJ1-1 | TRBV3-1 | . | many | TGTGCCAGCAGCCCGCGGAGAGGGCGAAGCACTGAAGCTTTCTTT | CASSPRRGRSTEAFF
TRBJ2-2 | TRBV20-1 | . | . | TGCAGTGCTAGACATATCTCGGCGGTTCACACCGGGGAGCTGTTTTTT | CSARHISAVHTGELFF